This T cell receptor beta chain was observed in a study of cytomegalovirus exposure and HLA in healthy donors. Study-level information: Findings of an earlier analysis included over 95 million unique TCR beta sequences from roughly 190 million T cells. A preliminary data release comprised tens of millions of unique TCRs obtained from HLA-typed donors.

V gave up 2 bases and J gave up 5 bases, with 9 bases separating them. Germline V gene sequence: CDR1 MDHEN, CDR2 SYDVKM. CDR3 length: 13 amino acids. The PCR was carried out with 60 Vbeta primers and 13 Jbeta primers. As handled by the study authors: Later work found around 72 million unique TCR beta chains, with about 10 million shared. Measured with immunoSEQ multiplex PCR; TCRdb has only the in-frame clones, and not every one. The D gene and trimming were derived from the DNA, and the V and J assignments and clone size from that table. The sample records more than 65,000 clones, roughly 68% being singletons. This clone is labeled medium-sized. Its antigen is unidentified. The sample carries other DNA sequences with the same CDR3. Study results and caveats: An analysis that was carried out later associated 16,951 TCR beta sequences with HLA alleles at 0.05 false discovery rate.

The rearrangement links TRBV28 to TRBJ1-2; perhaps TRBD1 as D (6 bases). The receptor was isolated from a woman in her fifties or sixties in good health and CMV-seropositive. Input material: PBMCs. The CDR3 reads CASSLTGRYGYTF. As DNA, the CDR3 is TGTGCCAGCAGTTTAACAGGGCGATATGGCTACACCTTC.